The 14 T cell receptor beta chains below come from one sample, sequenced in a study of OX40 agonist ivuxolimab in advanced cancers. The protocol was immunoSEQ multiplex PCR, while the TCRdb copy is restricted to in-frame clones and leaves out a portion. The table lists some 70,000 clones, 80% of them singletons, with around 8.2% in the top ten. Material: CD4+ or CD8+ T cells sorted from blood, obtained in a trial of the OX40 agonist ivuxolimab. Source of these receptors: an adult with an advanced solid tumor such as melanoma, head and neck, liver or kidney cancer.

The genes are TRBV18 and TRBJ2-2; D perhaps matches TRBD1 (6 bases). CDR3 length: 17 amino acids. Trimming left V 1 base short and J 6 bases short, with 18 bases between. Germline CDR1 and CDR2: KGHSH and LQKENI. In nucleotides, the CDR3 is TGTGCCAGCTCACCACGGCGTGCAGGGGCTTTCGCCGGGGAGCTGTTTTTT. Residues: CASSPRRAGAFAGELFF.

V is TRBV7-9 and J is TRBJ2-1; TRBD2 matches at 8 bases. Germline trimming cut 1 base from V and 10 bases from J; bases unmatched to any gene: 3. The CDR3 spans 13 residues. Per germline, CDR1 SEHNR and CDR2 FQNEAQ (reference sequence). DNA of the CDR3: TGTGCCAGCAGCTTAGGTCTAGCGGGCGAGCAGTTCTTC. Translating gives CASSLGLAGEQFF.

Comment on this clone: At one end, the junction sequence differs from germline, possibly due to a read error. The V call is TRBV5-6, the J call TRBJ2-2, with TRBD1 as a possible D gene (6 bases). The germline CDR1 and CDR2 sequences are SGHDT and YYEEEE. The CDR3 covers 15 residues. CDR3 protein: CASSPSRGNIGELSF. The CDR3 DNA is TGTGCCAGCAGCCCCTCGAGGGGGAACATCGGGGAGCTGTCTTTT.

V is TRBV7-9 and J is TRBJ1-2; no clear D. The CDR3 loop spans 14 amino acids. Germline CDR1 is SEHNR and CDR2 is FQNEAQ (reference sequence). V was pared by 5 bases and J by 0 bases, with 10 bases between. CDR3 loop: CASSPGASNYGYTF. CDR3 DNA: TGTGCCAGCAGCCCTGGTGCTTCTAACTATGGCTACACCTTC.

This clone was seen only a few times. This CDR3 reads CASSQAAPRSTAGVSGNTIYF. CDR3 nucleotides: TGCGCCAGCAGCCAAGCGGCCCCCAGGTCGACAGCGGGTGTCTCTGGAAACACCATATATTTT. The chain combines TRBV4-3 with TRBJ1-3, with a weak D call TRBD1 (5 bases). Trimming removed 1 base from V and 0 bases from J, with 25 bases in between. Germline CDR1 is LGHNA and CDR2 is YSLEER. The CDR3 consists of 21 residues.

The chain recombines TRBV23-1 with TRBJ2-5; D is possibly TRBD2 (7 bases). TRBV23-1 is classed as an ORF, of uncertain function. The CDR3 is 16 amino acids. V was shortened by 0 bases and J by 4 bases, with 15 bases between the two germline ends. Here the CDR3 DNA reads TGCGCCAGCAGTCAATCGCTGGGGGGGCGCTTAGAGACCCAGTACTTC. It is translated as CASSQSLGGRLETQYF.

With respect to this clone: Relative to the germline gene, one junction end is altered; a read error may explain this. This chain joins TRBV7-3 and TRBJ1-1, with a possible D match to TRBD1 (5 bases). CDR3 size: 14 residues. The germline gives CDR1 SGHTA, CDR2 FQGTGA. The CDR3 nucleotides are TGTGCCAGCAGCCTGGGACCGGAGAACGCTGAAGCTTTCTTT. Residues: CASSLGPENAEAFF.

V and J are TRBV7-2 and TRBJ2-1, with TRBD1 as a possible D gene (6 bases). The V gene's germline CDR1 is SGHTA and CDR2 FQGNSA. The V end was cut by 5 bases, the J end by 2 bases, with 13 bases between. The CDR3 sequence is 15 residues long. This CDR3 reads CASSQSNRAYNEQFF. The CDR3 bases are TGTGCCAGCAGCCAGAGCAACAGGGCCTACAATGAGCAGTTCTTC.

The rearrangement joins TRBV4-1 to TRBJ2-2; D is uncertain. The CDR3 contains 17 residues. Trimming shortened V by 2 bases and J by 7 bases, and 20 bases separated the two germline ends. Germline values: CDR1 MGHRA, CDR2 YSYEKL. The CDR3 bases are TGCGCCAGCAGCCAACTCCTTTACCGGGCCCCCCGCGGGGAGCTGTTTTTT. Translation gives CASSQLLYRAPRGELFF.

CDR3 nucleotides: TGCGCCAGCAGCTTGGCCTCTAGCGGGGTTAAGGCAGATACGCAGTATTTT. This sequence encodes CASSLASSGVKADTQYF. The J gene is TRBJ2-3, the V gene TRBV5-1, with TRBD2 matching 9 bases. The CDR3 contains 17 residues. Unmatched junction bases numbered 9, after V lost 0 bases and J lost 4 bases. CDR1 and CDR2 from the germline V gene are SGHRS and YFSETQ. Filled out from reference TRBV5-1 and TRBJ2-3, the complete variable domain reads KAGVTQTPRYLIKTRGQQVTLSCSPISGHRSVSWYQQTPGQGLQFLFEYFSETQRNKGNFPGRFSGRQFSNSRSEMNVSTLELGDSALYLCASSLASSGVKADTQYFGPGTRLTVL.

This chain uses TRBV9 with TRBJ1-2; D gene uncertain. The germline V gene has CDR1 SGDLS and CDR2 YYNGEE. Trimming took off 3 bases at V and 4 bases at J, with 7 bases between the two ends. The CDR3 contains 12 residues. For the CDR3, the DNA is TGTGCCAGCAGCGCATTTGGCTATGGCTACACCTTC. Its translation: CASSAFGYGYTF.

The rearrangement joins TRBV20-1 to TRBJ1-2; perhaps TRBD1 as D (5 bases). The germline V gene has CDR1 DFQATT and CDR2 SNEGSKA (reference sequence). V was clipped by 3 bases and J by 7 bases, with 9 bases between them. This CDR3 is 11 amino acids long. The CDR3, as DNA: TGCAGTGCTAGTATTGGGGGTGGCTACACCTTC. Residues: CSASIGGGYTF.

The DNA of the CDR3 is TGTGCCAGCAGCCCGAGAGGGGGTGTTGAAAAACTGTTTTTT. It translates to CASSPRGGVEKLFF. This rearrangement joins TRBV28 to TRBJ1-4; possible D gene TRBD1, 6 bases. This CDR3 comprises 14 residues. Trimming shortened V by 6 bases and J by 7 bases, and 15 bases separated the two germline ends. Per the germline V gene, CDR1 is MDHEN and CDR2 is SYDVKM.

The V gene is TRBV30, the J gene TRBJ1-1, with D possibly TRBD1 on 6 matching bases. Germline CDR1 GTSNPN, CDR2 SVGIG (reference sequence). V lost 0 bases and J 5 bases, leaving 19 bases between the germline ends. The CDR3 extends over 16 amino acids. The CDR3 region has the DNA TGTGCCTGGAGTGTACAAGCAGGGGTGGGGAGGACTGAAGCTTTCTTT. It encodes CAWSVQAGVGRTEAFF. The full variable domain, in which reference TRBV30 and TRBJ1-1 provide the parts outside the CDR3, is SQTIHQWPATLVQPVGSPLSLECTVEGTSNPNLYWYRQAAGRGLQLLFYSVGIGQISSEVPQNLSASRPQDRQFILSSKKLLLSDSGFYLCAWSVQAGVGRTEAFFGQGTRLTVV.